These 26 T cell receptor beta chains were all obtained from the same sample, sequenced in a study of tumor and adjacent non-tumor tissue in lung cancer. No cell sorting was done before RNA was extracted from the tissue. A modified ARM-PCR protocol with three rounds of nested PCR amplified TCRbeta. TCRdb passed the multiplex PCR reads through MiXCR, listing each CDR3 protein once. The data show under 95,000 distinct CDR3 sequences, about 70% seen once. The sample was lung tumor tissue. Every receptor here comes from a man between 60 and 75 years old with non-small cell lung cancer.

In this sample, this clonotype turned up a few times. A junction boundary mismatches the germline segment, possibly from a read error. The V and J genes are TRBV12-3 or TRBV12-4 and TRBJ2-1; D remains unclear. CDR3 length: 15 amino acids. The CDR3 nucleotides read TGTGCCAGCAGTTTAGTCGGGTGGACCTACAATGAGCAGTCCTTC. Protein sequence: CASSLVGWTYNEQSF.

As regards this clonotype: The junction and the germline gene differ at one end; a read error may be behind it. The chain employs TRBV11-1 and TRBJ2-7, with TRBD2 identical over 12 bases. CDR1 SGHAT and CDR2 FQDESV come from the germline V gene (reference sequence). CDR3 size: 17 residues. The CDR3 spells CDSSAPGLAGPFHEQYF. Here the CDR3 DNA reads TGTGACAGCAGCGCGCCCGGACTAGCGGGGCCCTTCCACGAGCAGTACTTC.

As DNA, the CDR3 is TGTGCCAGCATTACCTTTCGGGGGTGGGATGGCTACACCTTC. This codes for CASITFRGWDGYTF. The rearrangement links TRBV28 to TRBJ1-2; tentative D call: TRBD1 (5 bases). The germline CDR1 and CDR2 sequences are MDHEN and SYDVKM. Trimming shortened V by 7 bases and J by 6 bases, and 18 bases separated the two germline ends. This CDR3 has 14 residues.

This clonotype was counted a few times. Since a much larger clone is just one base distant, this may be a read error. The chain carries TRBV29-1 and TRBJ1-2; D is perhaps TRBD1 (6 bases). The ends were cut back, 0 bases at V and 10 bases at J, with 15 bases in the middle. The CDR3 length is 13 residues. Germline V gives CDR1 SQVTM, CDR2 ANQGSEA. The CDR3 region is CSVEEDRLWDYTF. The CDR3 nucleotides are TGCAGCGTTGAAGAGGACAGACTATGGGACTACACCTTC.

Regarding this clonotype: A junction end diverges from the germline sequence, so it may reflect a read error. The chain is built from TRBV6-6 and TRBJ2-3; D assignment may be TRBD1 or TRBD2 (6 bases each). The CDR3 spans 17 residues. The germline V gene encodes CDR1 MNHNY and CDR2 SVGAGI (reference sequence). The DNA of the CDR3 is TGTGCCAGCAGTTACGGGGAGGACAGTCTCTACACGGATACGCAGCACTTT. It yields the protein CASSYGEDSLYTDTQHF.

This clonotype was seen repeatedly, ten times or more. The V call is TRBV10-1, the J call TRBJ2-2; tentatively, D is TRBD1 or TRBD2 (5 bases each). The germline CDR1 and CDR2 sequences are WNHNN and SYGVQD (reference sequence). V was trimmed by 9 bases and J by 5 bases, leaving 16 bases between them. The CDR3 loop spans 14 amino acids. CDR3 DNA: TGCGCCAGTAGCGCAGGGATTTGGACCGGGGAGCTGTTTTTT. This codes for CASSAGIWTGELFF.

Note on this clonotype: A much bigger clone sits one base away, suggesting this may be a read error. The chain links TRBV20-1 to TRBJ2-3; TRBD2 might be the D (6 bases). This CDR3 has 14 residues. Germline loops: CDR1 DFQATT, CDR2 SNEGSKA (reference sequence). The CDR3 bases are TGCAGTGCCTTACTAGCTGCTGGCACAGATACGCACTATTTT. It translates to CSALLAAGTDTHYF.

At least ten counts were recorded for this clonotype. The CDR3 reads CSARDQGPQETQYF. Here the CDR3 DNA reads TGCAGTGCTAGAGATCAGGGGCCCCAAGAGACCCAGTACTTC. The V gene is TRBV20-1, the J gene TRBJ2-5, with D maybe TRBD1 (6 bases). CDR1 is DFQATT, CDR2 SNEGSKA, per germline (reference sequence). The ends were cut back, 0 bases at V and 1 base at J, with 9 bases in the middle. CDR3 size: 14 residues.

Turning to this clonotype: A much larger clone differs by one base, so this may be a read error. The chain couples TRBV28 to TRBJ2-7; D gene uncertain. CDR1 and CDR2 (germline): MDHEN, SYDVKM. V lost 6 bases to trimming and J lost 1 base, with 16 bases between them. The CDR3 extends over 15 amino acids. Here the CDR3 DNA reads TGTGCCAGCAGCTCCCCTGCGGCAGTGTCCTACGAGCAGTACTTC. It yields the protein CASSSPAAVSYEQYF.

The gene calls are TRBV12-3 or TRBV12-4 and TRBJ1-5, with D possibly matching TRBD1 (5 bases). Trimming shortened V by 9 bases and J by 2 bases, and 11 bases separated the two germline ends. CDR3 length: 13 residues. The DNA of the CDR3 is TGTGCCAGTCTTGGGGGGGGCAATCAGCCCCAGCATTTT. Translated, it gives CASLGGGNQPQHF.

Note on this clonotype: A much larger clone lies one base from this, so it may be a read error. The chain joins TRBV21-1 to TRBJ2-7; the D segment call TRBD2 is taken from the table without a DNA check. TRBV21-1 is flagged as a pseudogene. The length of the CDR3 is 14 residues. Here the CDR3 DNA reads TGTGCCAGCAGCACGGGACTAGGCGGGTACGAGCAGTACGTC. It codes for CASSTGLGGYEQYV.

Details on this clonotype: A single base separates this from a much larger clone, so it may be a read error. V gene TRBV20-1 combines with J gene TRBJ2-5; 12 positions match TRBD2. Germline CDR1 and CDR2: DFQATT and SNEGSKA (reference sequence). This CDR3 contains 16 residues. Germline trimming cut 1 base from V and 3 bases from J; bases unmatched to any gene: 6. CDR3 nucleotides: TGCAGTGCTAGAGGGCTAGCGGGAGGGTATAAAGAGACCCAGTACTTC. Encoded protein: CSARGLAGGYKETQYF.

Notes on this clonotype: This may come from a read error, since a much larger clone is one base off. The CDR3 DNA sequence: TGTGCCAGCAGTGAACGACGGGAAAACTCCTATAATTCACCCCTCCACTTT. The encoded protein is CASSERRENSYNSPLHF. The rearrangement uses TRBV6-1 and TRBJ1-6; D remains unclear. V lost 2 bases and J 0 bases, leaving 11 bases between the germline ends. Germline CDR1 MNHNS, CDR2 SASEGT. The CDR3 length is 17 residues.

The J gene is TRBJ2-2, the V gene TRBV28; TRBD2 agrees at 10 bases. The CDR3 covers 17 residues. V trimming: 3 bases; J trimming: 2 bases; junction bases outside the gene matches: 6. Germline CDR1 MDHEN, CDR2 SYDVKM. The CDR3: CASSFWLAGVNTGELFF. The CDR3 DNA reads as TGTGCCAGCAGTTTTTGGCTAGCGGGAGTCAACACCGGGGAGCTGTTTTTT.

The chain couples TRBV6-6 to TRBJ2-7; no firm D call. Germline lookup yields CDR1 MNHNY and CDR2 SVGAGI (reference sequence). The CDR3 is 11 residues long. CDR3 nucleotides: TGTGTTAGCAGTGACCTCTACGAGCAGTACTTC. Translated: CVSSDLYEQYF.

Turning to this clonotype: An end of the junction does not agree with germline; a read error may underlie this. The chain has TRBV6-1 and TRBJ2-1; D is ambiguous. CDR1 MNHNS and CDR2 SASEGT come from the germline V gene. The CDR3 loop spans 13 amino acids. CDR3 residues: CASSALSCNGQFF. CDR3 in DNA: TGTGCCAGCTCAGCCCTCTCCTGCAATGGGCAGTTCTTC.

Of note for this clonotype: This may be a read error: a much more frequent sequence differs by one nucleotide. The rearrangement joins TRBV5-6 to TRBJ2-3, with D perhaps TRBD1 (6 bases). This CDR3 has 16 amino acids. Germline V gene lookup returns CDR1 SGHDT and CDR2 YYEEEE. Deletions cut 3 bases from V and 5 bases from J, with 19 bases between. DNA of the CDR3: TGTGCCAGCAGCTGGACCGAGAGGGGGTGCGTAGATACGCAGTATTTT. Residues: CASSWTERGCVDTQYF.

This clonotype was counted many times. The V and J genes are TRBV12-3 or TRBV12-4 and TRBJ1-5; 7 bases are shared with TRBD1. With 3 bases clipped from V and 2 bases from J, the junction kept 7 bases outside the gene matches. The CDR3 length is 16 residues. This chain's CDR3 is CASSLGDDRGNQPQHF. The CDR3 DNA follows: TGTGCCAGCAGTTTGGGGGATGACAGGGGCAATCAGCCCCAGCATTTT.

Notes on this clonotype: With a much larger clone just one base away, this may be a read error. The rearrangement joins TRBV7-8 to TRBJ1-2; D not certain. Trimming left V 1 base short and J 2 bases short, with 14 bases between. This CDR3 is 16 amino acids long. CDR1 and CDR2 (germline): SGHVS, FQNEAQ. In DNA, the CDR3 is TGTGCCAGCAGCTTAGATTCGGGATCAGAGAACTATGGCTACACCTTC. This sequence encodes CASSLDSGSENYGYTF.

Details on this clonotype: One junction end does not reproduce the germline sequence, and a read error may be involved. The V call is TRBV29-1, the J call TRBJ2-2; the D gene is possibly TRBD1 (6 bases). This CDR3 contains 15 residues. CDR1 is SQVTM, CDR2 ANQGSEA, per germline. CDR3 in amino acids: CSVATRGAGAGELFF. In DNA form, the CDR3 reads TGCAGCGTTGCGACACGGGGCGCAGGGGCCGGTGAGCTGTTTTTT.

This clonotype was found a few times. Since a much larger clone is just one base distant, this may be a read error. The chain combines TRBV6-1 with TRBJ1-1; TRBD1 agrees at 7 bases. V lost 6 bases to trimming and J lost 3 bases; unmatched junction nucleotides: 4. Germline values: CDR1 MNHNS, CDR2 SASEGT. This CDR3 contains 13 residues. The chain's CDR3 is CASSKGQHTEAFF. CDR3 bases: TGTGCCAGCAGCAAGGGACAGCACACTGAAGCTTTCTTT.

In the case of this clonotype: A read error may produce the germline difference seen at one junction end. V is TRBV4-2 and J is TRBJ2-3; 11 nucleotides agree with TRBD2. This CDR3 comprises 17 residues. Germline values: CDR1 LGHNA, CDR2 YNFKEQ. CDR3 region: CASSQDRPSGGKDMQYF. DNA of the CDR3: TGTGCCAGCAGCCAAGATCGACCTAGCGGGGGGAAGGATATGCAGTATTTT.

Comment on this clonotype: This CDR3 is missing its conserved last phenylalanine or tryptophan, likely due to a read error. CDR3 sequence (DNA): TGTGCCAGCAGTGGACTATCCAGGGGTTCATCCCTCCACATT. This translates into CASSGLSRGSSLHI. The chain has TRBV6-1 and TRBJ1-6; D might be TRBD1 (6 bases). Looked up from germline, CDR1 is MNHNS and CDR2 is SASEGT. CDR3 length: 14 residues.

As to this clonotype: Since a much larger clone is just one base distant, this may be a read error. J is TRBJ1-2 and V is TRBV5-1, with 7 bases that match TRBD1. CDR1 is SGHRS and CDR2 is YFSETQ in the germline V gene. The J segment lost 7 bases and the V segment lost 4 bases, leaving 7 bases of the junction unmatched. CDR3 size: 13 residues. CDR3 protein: CASSPDRVGGYTF. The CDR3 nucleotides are TGCGCCAGCAGCCCCGACAGGGTAGGTGGCTACACCTTC.

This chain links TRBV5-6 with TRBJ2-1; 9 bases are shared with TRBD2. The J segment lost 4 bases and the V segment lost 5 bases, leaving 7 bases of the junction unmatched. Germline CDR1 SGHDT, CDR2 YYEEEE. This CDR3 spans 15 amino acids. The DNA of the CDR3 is TGTGCCAGCAGTCAAAGACTAGCGGCGTACAATGAGCAGTTCTTC. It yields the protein CASSQRLAAYNEQFF.

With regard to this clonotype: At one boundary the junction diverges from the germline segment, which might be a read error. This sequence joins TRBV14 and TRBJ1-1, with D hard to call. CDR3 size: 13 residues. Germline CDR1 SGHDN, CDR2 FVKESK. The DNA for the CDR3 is TGTGCCGGCAGCCAGATCAGAGGGAGTGAAGCTTTCTTT. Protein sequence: CAGSQIRGSEAFF.